This T cell receptor beta chain was observed in a study of brain metastases from non-small cell lung cancer. The study, taken as a whole, reports: T-cell clones appeared expanded in less than 75% of brain metastases relative to matched primary tumors.

The CDR3 loop spans 16 amino acids. The V segment lost 1 base and the J segment 3 bases; nucleotides outside the gene matches: 7. Germline V gene sequence: CDR1 MGHDK, CDR2 SYGVNS. As concerns this clone: What it binds is not known.

TCRdb's copy holds only in-frame clones and misses some; the assay was immunoSEQ multiplex PCR. Seen here are roughly 14,000 clones, about 85% observed once, and the top ten hold roughly 7.7%. The chain employs TRBV25-1 and TRBJ1-2, with TRBD1 identical over 8 bases. The sample taken for sequencing was primary lung tumor tissue. The receptor's source is a donor aged 40 or over with non-small cell lung cancer. The CDR3 region has the DNA TGTGCCAGCAGTGAATGGCGCACAGGGGGGGACTATGGCTACACCTTC. Amino acid sequence: CASSEWRTGGDYGYTF.